This TCR beta chain derives from a study of beta chain features in type 1 diabetes. Study-level results: When Type 1 diabetes patients were examined, their TCRB CDR3s proved moderately but significantly shorter in all four CD4+ subsets.

J lost 0 bases, V lost 3 bases, and 1 base had no gene match. The CDR3 is 13 amino acids. Germline V gene lookup returns CDR1 GTSNPN and CDR2 SVGIG (reference sequence). Via CD45RO/CCR7/CD25/CD127/CD95/CD27, cells of the CD4+ naive, central memory, regulatory and stem cell-like memory subsets were sorted. Sequencing targeted expressed TCRB transcripts, as all isolated RNA had been reverse transcribed. The repertoire was sequenced with immunoSEQ multiplex PCR; TCRdb's copy has only in-frame clones and lacks some. The repertoire holds 310,000 or so clones, with approximately 16% as singletons. With respect to this clone: As yet, its antigen is unknown.

The source material was naive CD4+ T cells from blood. The TCR sequence derives from a man younger than 35 with type 1 diabetes. This rearrangement joins TRBV30 to TRBJ1-1; TRBD1 matches at 7 bases. The CDR3 loop is CAWRGQLNTEAFF. Written as DNA, the CDR3 is TGTGCCTGGAGGGGACAGCTGAACACTGAAGCTTTCTTT.